Below are 10 T cell receptor beta chains sequenced from a single sample in a study of cytomegalovirus exposure and HLA in healthy donors. Primers: 60 Vbeta forward and 13 Jbeta reverse. The data were produced by immunoSEQ multiplex PCR, yet TCRdb's version contains in-frame clones alone and is incomplete. The sample has approximately 120,000 clones, 70% to 85% seen once; the top ten hold 9.5% to 12%. Sequencing used PBMCs. The receptors derive from a man aged 35 to 55 in good health and CMV-seropositive.

The sample holds one count of this clone. The chain employs TRBV19 and TRBJ1-5; tentatively, D is TRBD1 (6 bases). Germline V gene sequence: CDR1 LNHDA, CDR2 SQIVND (reference sequence). CDR3 length: 15 amino acids. Trimming removed 8 bases from V and 1 base from J, with 15 bases in between. Here the CDR3 reads CASVDSSRSNQPQHF. The CDR3 coding sequence is TGTGCCAGTGTGGACAGTTCCCGGAGCAATCAGCCCCAGCATTTT.

The chain employs TRBV5-5 and TRBJ2-5; D is ambiguous. The J call is in doubt because the DNA end fits TRBJ2-7 better. Germline V lookup: CDR1 SGHKS, CDR2 YYEKEE (reference sequence). This CDR3 spans 13 amino acids. The CDR3 loop is CASSFVWSYEQYF. In nucleotides, the CDR3 is TGTGCCAGCAGCTTCGTTTGGTCCTACGAGCAGTACTTC.

The rearrangement joins TRBV2 to TRBJ2-1; 9 bases fit TRBD2. The CDR3 loop spans 14 amino acids. Trimming took 2 bases from V and 9 from J; bases not matched to a gene: 5. Germline CDR1 SNHLY, CDR2 FYNNEI. The CDR3 loop is CASSELAGYGEQFF. The DNA of the CDR3 is TGTGCCAGCAGTGAACTAGCGGGGTACGGTGAGCAGTTCTTC.

This clone is termed medium-sized. Other DNA variants within this sample encode the same CDR3. The chain carries TRBV5-4 and TRBJ1-1; 9 bases map to TRBD1. V lost 4 bases and J lost 1; bases outside the gene matches: 2. CDR1 SGHNT and CDR2 YYREEE come from the germline V gene (reference sequence). The CDR3 runs 14 residues. CDR3 region: CASSGGQGNTEAFF. CDR3 in DNA: TGTGCCAGCAGCGGGGGACAGGGGAACACTGAAGCTTTCTTT.

The chain joins TRBV5-1 to TRBJ2-3; 9 bases are shared with TRBD2. V lost 3 bases and J lost 3; bases outside the gene matches: 8. Germline V gene lookup returns CDR1 SGHRS and CDR2 YFSETQ. The CDR3 consists of 16 residues. CDR3 loop: CASSSAPAGGTDTQYF. The CDR3 DNA reads TGCGCCAGCAGCTCCGCCCCAGCGGGGGGTACAGATACGCAGTATTTT.

This clone appeared once. The genes are TRBV7-9 and TRBJ2-7; D remains ambiguous. CDR1 and CDR2 (germline): SEHNR, FQNEAQ (reference sequence). V gave up 2 bases and J gave up 7 bases, with 18 bases separating them. This CDR3 spans 15 amino acids. The DNA of the CDR3 is TGTGCCAGCAGCTTATCTGTCCTGCGAGAGATGGAGCAGTACTTC. Translating gives CASSLSVLREMEQYF.

The rearrangement links TRBV18 to TRBJ1-3; maybe TRBD1 (6 bases). Germline CDR1 KGHSH, CDR2 LQKENI. The CDR3 is 14 amino acids. Trimming stripped 2 bases from V and 4 bases from J, with 9 bases between. The CDR3 protein is CASSPSGQGNTIYF. CDR3 sequence (DNA): TGTGCCAGCTCACCATCCGGACAGGGAAACACCATATATTTT.

The chain links TRBV9 to TRBJ1-1; weak D call: TRBD1 (6 bases). The CDR3 length is 15 residues. Trimming cost V 6 bases and J 1 base, with 16 bases left between them. Per germline, CDR1 SGDLS and CDR2 YYNGEE. The CDR3 is CASTEYRAGNTEAFF. CDR3 DNA: TGTGCCAGCACCGAATACAGGGCGGGGAACACTGAAGCTTTCTTT.

This clone was seen a single time. The V call is TRBV9, the J call TRBJ1-1, with TRBD1 matching over 11 bases. CDR3 length: 16 residues. In germline, CDR1 is SGDLS, CDR2 YYNGEE. With V trimmed by 0 bases and J by 0 bases, 1 base remained unmatched. The CDR3 region has the DNA TGTGCCAGCAGCGTAGGGACAGGGGGCTTGAACACTGAAGCTTTCTTT. Translating it yields CASSVGTGGLNTEAFF.

This clone has only a few counts. The CDR3 sequence: CASRRDRGGTGELFF. The CDR3 region has the DNA TGTGCCAGCAGACGAGACAGGGGGGGTACCGGGGAGCTGTTTTTT. The chain carries TRBV6-5 and TRBJ2-2, with TRBD1 matching over 9 bases. After removal of 6 bases from V and 5 bases from J, the junction contained 7 bases not matched to a gene. CDR1 and CDR2 from the germline V gene are MNHEY and SVGAGI. This CDR3 region has 15 residues.